This T cell receptor beta chain comes out of a study of prognosis after radiotherapy for stage I lung cancer. In the study overall: Radiotherapy used SBRT, divided into 3 to 5 fractions and reaching a biologically effective dose of at least 100 Gy. Findings and limits, study-wide: Lower Shannon entropy values were found after stereotactic body radiation therapy in patients who developed distant metastases. Reduced unique TCR clone counts were recorded after stereotactic body radiation therapy, with a median of about 10,000 versus 6,900.

Multiplex PCR, run in two rounds, amplified TCR beta CDR3 from genomic DNA. Primers specific to each TRBV and TRBJ gene drove first-round PCR. TCRdb re-called the multiplex PCR reads with MiXCR, one entry per CDR3 protein. Among roughly 12,000 distinct CDR3 sequences listed, around 40% were seen once. On this clonotype itself: Its specificity is unknown. This may arise from a read error, as a much more abundant clone is one base away.

CDR3 size: 17 residues. Germline CDR1 and CDR2: MDHEN and SYDVKM. The clonotype was recovered from a donor over 45 with non-small cell lung cancer. The V call is TRBV28, the J call TRBJ2-3; D is perhaps TRBD1 or TRBD2 (5 bases each). Sequences were derived from PBMCs, sampled before or after stereotactic body radiation therapy (not recorded which). Here the CDR3 reads CASGLPPRGSSTDTQYF. The CDR3 bases are TGTGCCAGCGGTTTACCCCCTCGGGGCTCGAGCACAGATACGCAGTATTTT. Full variable domain (remainder filled in from reference TRBV28 and TRBJ2-3): DVKVTQSSRYLVKRTGEKVFLECVQDMDHENMFWYRQDPGLGLRLIYFSYDVKMKEKGDIPEGYSVSREKKERFSLILESASTNQTSMYLCASGLPPRGSSTDTQYFGPGTRLTVL.